These 21 T cell receptor beta chains came from one sample sequenced in a study of T cells after yellow fever vaccination. TCRdb redid the calling of the 5' RACE reads with MiXCR, one entry per CDR3 protein. The sample includes a few hundred thousand distinct CDR3 sequences, 3.6% of them seen just once. Sequenced material: PBMCs, taken on the day of the yellow fever booster vaccination. These receptors all come from a man aged 18 to 30 who received the YFV17D yellow fever vaccine.

At least ten counts were recorded for this clonotype. This chain joins TRBV11-2 and TRBJ1-4; D unresolved. V lost 5 bases and J 10 bases, leaving 17 bases between the germline ends. The CDR3 has 14 residues. Germline values: CDR1 SGHAT, CDR2 FQNNGV. CDR3 in amino acids: CASSQATSLGKLFF. In nucleotides, the CDR3 is TGTGCCAGCAGCCAGGCCACGTCCCTGGGAAAACTGTTTTTT.

This sequence joins TRBV6-1 and TRBJ2-5; 8 bases are a match to TRBD1. Germline assignment: CDR1 MNHNS and CDR2 SASEGT. The CDR3 covers 15 residues. Unmatched junction bases numbered 8, after V lost 6 bases and J lost 2 bases. This CDR3 is CASSVGQGSQETQYF. In nucleotides, the CDR3 is TGTGCCAGCAGCGTTGGACAGGGTTCTCAAGAGACCCAGTACTTC.

This clonotype occurred many times. This chain uses TRBV9 with TRBJ2-7; D unclear. V lost 0 bases and J lost 1, with 8 bases in between. This CDR3 is built from 14 residues. Germline-derived CDR1 and CDR2 are SGDLS and YYNGEE. The DNA of the CDR3 is TGTGCCAGCAGCGTAGGAACGGTATCCTACGAGCAGTACTTC. Its translation is CASSVGTVSYEQYF.

This clonotype has ten or more counts. The chain joins TRBV18 to TRBJ2-7; unclear D gene. In germline, CDR1 is KGHSH, CDR2 LQKENI. This CDR3 has 15 amino acids. Trimming pared 1 base from V and 2 bases from J, leaving 12 bases between. The CDR3 sequence: CASSPQRVAPYEQYF. Written as DNA, the CDR3 is TGTGCCAGCTCACCACAGCGTGTAGCTCCCTACGAGCAGTACTTC.

This clonotype was detected ten times or more. This chain connects TRBV10-3 to TRBJ1-2; D gene uncertain. The length of the CDR3 is 15 residues. Between the trimmed V and J ends, which lost 4 bases and 5 bases, there was a span of 17 bases. Germline-derived CDR1 and CDR2 are ENHRY and SYGVKD. CDR3 DNA: TGTGCCATCAGTGGCGACACAAGGGTCGTGTATGGCTACACCTTC. It specifies CAISGDTRVVYGYTF.

This clonotype was counted only a few times. The genes are TRBV5-1 and TRBJ1-2, with 10 bases identical to TRBD1. V lost 5 bases, J lost 3 bases, and 7 bases stayed unmatched. Germline V gene sequence: CDR1 SGHRS, CDR2 YFSETQ. This CDR3 has 15 residues. The CDR3 DNA sequence: TGCGCCAGCAGACTCACCGGGACAGGGGACTATGGCTACACCTTC. This sequence encodes CASRLTGTGDYGYTF.

This clonotype appeared many times. This chain connects TRBV29-1 to TRBJ2-5; no firm D call. The CDR3 sequence is 10 residues long. Trimming took 4 bases from V and 6 from J, leaving 6 bases between them. Germline CDR1 and CDR2: SQVTM and ANQGSEA. The CDR3 DNA sequence: TGCAGCGTTGCAGAGAAGACCCAGTACTTC. Translated, it gives CSVAEKTQYF.

The chain is built from TRBV12-3 or TRBV12-4 and TRBJ2-1, with a tentative D call TRBD1 (8 bases). This CDR3 contains 15 residues. Trimming took 6 bases from V and 1 from J, leaving 13 bases between them. CDR3 amino acids: CASREQGGSYNEQFF. The CDR3 DNA reads TGTGCCAGCAGAGAACAGGGGGGGTCCTACAATGAGCAGTTCTTC.

The chain carries TRBV7-3 and TRBJ1-1; maybe TRBD1 (5 bases). Germline CDR1 is SGHTA and CDR2 is FQGTGA. This CDR3 has 17 amino acids. V was pared by 1 base and J by 4 bases, with 19 bases between. The chain's CDR3 is CASSLNGMGEATTEAFF. CDR3 bases: TGTGCCAGCAGCTTAAATGGGATGGGGGAAGCGACCACTGAAGCTTTCTTT.

This clonotype was counted many times. The rearrangement uses TRBV5-1 and TRBJ2-1; D gene unclear. Germline V gene lookup returns CDR1 SGHRS and CDR2 YFSETQ. CDR3 size: 13 residues. The V end lost 4 bases, the J end lost 6 bases, and 11 bases lay between the germline ends. The CDR3 region is CASSQRPGNEQFF. CDR3 in DNA: TGCGCCAGCAGCCAGAGGCCAGGCAATGAGCAGTTCTTC.

The genes are TRBV6-2 or TRBV6-3 and TRBJ1-2; 9 nucleotides line up with TRBD1. Germline V gives CDR1 MNHEY, CDR2 SVGEGT. V lost 6 bases to trimming and J lost 4 bases; unmatched junction nucleotides: 21. The CDR3 runs 19 residues. The CDR3: CASSLPDPRGQGVSYGYTF. CDR3 DNA sequence: TGTGCCAGCAGCCTTCCTGACCCTCGGGGACAGGGCGTCTCCTATGGCTACACCTTC.

The chain uses TRBV29-1 and TRBJ1-2, with D possibly matching TRBD1 (6 bases). With 6 bases removed from V and 8 bases from J, the gap between germline ends came to 22 bases. CDR3 size: 14 residues. Germline V lookup: CDR1 SQVTM, CDR2 ANQGSEA. CDR3 nucleotides: TGCAGCGTAATAGTACAGGGCTCTCCCACGGGCTACACCTTC. Its translation: CSVIVQGSPTGYTF.

This chain links TRBV7-2 with TRBJ2-5, with TRBD1 matching 7 bases. This CDR3 has 16 residues. V was pared by 5 bases and J by 4 bases, with 13 bases of the junction left unmatched. Germline CDR1 is SGHTA and CDR2 is FQGNSA. CDR3 amino acids: CASSGMNRGDRETQYF. In DNA form, the CDR3 reads TGTGCCAGCAGCGGTATGAACAGGGGCGATCGAGAGACCCAGTACTTC.

This clonotype was observed at least ten times. The J gene is TRBJ2-1, the V gene TRBV12-3 or TRBV12-4; TRBD2 is a possible D gene (6 bases). Trimming left V 3 bases short and J 4 bases short, with 13 bases between. CDR3 length: 15 amino acids. As DNA, the CDR3 is TGTGCCAGCAGTTTGGAGGGGCGCCTATACAATGAGCAGTTCTTC. It is translated as CASSLEGRLYNEQFF.

The sample holds a few counts of this clonotype. The CDR3 sequence: CASSGGQGAGELFF. The CDR3 coding sequence is TGCGCCAGCAGCGGGGGACAGGGGGCCGGGGAGCTGTTTTTT. J is TRBJ2-2 and V is TRBV5-1, with 11 bases lining up with TRBD1. The CDR3 has 14 amino acids. V lost 4 bases, J lost 6 bases, and 2 bases stayed unmatched. The germline CDR1 and CDR2 sequences are SGHRS and YFSETQ.

This clonotype was recorded at least ten times. V gene TRBV5-1 combines with J gene TRBJ2-3; weak D call: TRBD2 (5 bases). V was cut by 1 base and J by 2 bases, with 8 bases left in between. The CDR3 is 14 amino acids. Germline values: CDR1 SGHRS, CDR2 YFSETQ. CDR3 in amino acids: CASSLRRDTDTQYF. In nucleotides, the CDR3 is TGCGCCAGCAGCTTGCGACGGGACACAGATACGCAGTATTTT.

This clonotype showed up many times. The rearrangement uses TRBV6-6 and TRBJ2-7; TRBD2 might be the D (7 bases). CDR1 MNHNY and CDR2 SVGAGI come from the germline V gene (reference sequence). This CDR3 region has 17 residues. Trimming took off 0 bases at V and 4 bases at J, with 19 bases between the two ends. This CDR3 is CASSYSVLRGGQYEQYF. The CDR3 DNA reads as TGTGCCAGCAGTTACTCGGTCTTGAGGGGGGGCCAGTACGAGCAGTACTTC.

The chain carries TRBV10-3 and TRBJ2-7; D gene ambiguous. Germline V gene sequence: CDR1 ENHRY, CDR2 SYGVKD. V was trimmed by 10 bases and J by 5 bases, leaving 15 bases between them. CDR3 length equals 12 residues. CDR3 bases: TGTGCCACCTCCGCCCAAGGGCACGAGCAGTACTTC. Its protein product is CATSAQGHEQYF.

This clonotype was seen repeatedly, ten times or more. This rearrangement joins TRBV20-1 to TRBJ2-5; 10 positions match TRBD2. The CDR3 length is 16 residues. V lost 2 bases, J lost 2 bases, and 8 bases stayed unmatched. Germline CDR1 reads DFQATT; CDR2 reads SNEGSKA (reference sequence). CDR3 protein: CSARSPTSGRQETQYF. Here the CDR3 DNA reads TGCAGTGCTAGATCCCCGACTAGCGGGCGGCAAGAGACCCAGTACTTC.

This clonotype was detected ten times or more. The chain carries TRBV5-1 and TRBJ2-1, with D maybe TRBD2 (6 bases). The V gene's germline CDR1 is SGHRS and CDR2 YFSETQ. The V end was cut by 4 bases, the J end by 2 bases, with 13 bases between. This CDR3 has 15 amino acids. CDR3: CASSPRDSAYNEQFF. The CDR3 DNA is TGCGCCAGCAGCCCAAGGGACTCAGCCTACAATGAGCAGTTCTTC. The complete variable domain, with remaining parts taken from reference TRBV5-1 and TRBJ2-1, reads KAGVTQTPRYLIKTRGQQVTLSCSPISGHRSVSWYQQTPGQGLQFLFEYFSETQRNKGNFPGRFSGRQFSNSRSEMNVSTLELGDSALYLCASSPRDSAYNEQFFGPGTRLTVL.

This clonotype was recorded many times. Here the CDR3 reads CASSTHSGSIGELFF. The CDR3 DNA reads as TGCGCCAGCAGCACACATTCGGGGAGCATCGGGGAGCTGTTTTTT. The chain is built from TRBV4-3 and TRBJ2-2; maybe TRBD2 (5 bases). V was trimmed by 5 bases and J by 7 bases, leaving 17 bases between them. Germline V gene sequence: CDR1 LGHNA, CDR2 YSLEER. The CDR3 runs 15 residues.